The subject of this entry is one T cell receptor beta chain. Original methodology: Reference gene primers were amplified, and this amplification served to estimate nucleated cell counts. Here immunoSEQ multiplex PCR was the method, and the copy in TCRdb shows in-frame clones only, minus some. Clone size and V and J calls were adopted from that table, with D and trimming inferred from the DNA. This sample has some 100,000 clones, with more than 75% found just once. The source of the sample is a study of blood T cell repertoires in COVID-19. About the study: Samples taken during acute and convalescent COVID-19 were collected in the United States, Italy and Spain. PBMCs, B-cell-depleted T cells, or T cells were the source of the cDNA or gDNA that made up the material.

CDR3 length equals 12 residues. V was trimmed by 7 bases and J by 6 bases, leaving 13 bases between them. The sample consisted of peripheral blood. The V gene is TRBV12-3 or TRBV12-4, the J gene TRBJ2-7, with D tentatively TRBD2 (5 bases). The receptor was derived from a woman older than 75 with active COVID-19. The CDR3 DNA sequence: TGTGCCAGCAATTACGCGGGCCGCGAGCAGTACTTC. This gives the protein CASNYAGREQYF.